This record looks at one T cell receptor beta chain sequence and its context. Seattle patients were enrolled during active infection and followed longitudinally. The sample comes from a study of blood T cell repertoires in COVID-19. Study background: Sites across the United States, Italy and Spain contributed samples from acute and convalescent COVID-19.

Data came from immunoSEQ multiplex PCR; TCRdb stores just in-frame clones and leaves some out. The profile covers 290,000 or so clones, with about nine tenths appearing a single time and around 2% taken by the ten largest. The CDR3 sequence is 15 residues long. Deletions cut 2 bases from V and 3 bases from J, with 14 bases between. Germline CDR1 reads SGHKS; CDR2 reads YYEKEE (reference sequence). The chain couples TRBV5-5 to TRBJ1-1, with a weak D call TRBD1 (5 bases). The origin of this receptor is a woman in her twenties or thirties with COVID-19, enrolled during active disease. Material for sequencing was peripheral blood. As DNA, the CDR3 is TGTGCCAGCAGCTTTGGCTCCCCGGGGGACACTGAAGCTTTCTTT. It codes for CASSFGSPGDTEAFF.